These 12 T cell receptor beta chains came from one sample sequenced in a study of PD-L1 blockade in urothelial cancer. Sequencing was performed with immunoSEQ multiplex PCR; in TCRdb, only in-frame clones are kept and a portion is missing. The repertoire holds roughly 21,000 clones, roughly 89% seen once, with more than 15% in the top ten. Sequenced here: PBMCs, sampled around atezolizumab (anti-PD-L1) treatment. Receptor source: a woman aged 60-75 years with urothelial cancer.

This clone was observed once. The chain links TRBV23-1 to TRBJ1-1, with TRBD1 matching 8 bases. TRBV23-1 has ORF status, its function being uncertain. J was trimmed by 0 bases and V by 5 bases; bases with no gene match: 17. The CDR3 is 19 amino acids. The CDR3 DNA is TGCGCCAGCAGTATGGAGACAGGGGAGAAAGAGGCCATGAACACTGAAGCTTTCTTT. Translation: CASSMETGEKEAMNTEAFF.

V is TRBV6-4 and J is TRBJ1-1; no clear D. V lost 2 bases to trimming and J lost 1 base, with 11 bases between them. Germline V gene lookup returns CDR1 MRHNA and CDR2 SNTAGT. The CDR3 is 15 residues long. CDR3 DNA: TGTGCCAGCAGTGACAAGAGGGAGTCGAACACTGAAGCTTTCTTT. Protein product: CASSDKRESNTEAFF.

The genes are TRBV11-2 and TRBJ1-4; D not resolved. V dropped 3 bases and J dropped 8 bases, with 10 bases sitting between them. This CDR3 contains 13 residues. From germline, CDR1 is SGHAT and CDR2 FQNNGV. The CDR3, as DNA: TGTGCCAGCAGCTTTCGCTGGGAGGAAAAACTGTTTTTT. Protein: CASSFRWEEKLFF.

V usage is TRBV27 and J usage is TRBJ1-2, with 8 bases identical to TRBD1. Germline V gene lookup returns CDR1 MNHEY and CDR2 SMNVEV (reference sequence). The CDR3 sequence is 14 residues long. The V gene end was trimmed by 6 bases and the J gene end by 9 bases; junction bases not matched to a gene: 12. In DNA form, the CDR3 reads TGTGCCAGCAGCCGAGGACAGGGCACGTCAAGCTACACCTTC. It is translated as CASSRGQGTSSYTF.

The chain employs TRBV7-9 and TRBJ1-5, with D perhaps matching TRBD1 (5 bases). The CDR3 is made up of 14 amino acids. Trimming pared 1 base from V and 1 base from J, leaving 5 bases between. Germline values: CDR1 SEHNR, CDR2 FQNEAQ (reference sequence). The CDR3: CASSLGTSNQPQHF. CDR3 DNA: TGTGCCAGCAGCTTAGGGACAAGCAATCAGCCCCAGCATTTT.

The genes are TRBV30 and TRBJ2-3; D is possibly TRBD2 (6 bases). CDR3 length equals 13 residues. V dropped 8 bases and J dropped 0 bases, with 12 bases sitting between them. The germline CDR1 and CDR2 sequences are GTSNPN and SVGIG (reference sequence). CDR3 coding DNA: TGTGCCCAGCGGGTGCCTAGCACAGATACGCAGTATTTT. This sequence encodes CAQRVPSTDTQYF.

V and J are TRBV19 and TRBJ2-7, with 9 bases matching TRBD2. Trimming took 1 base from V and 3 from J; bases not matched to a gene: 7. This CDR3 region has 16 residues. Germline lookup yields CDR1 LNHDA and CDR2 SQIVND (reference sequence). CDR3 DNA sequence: TGTGCCAGTAGTATAGGGGTTAGCGGGAGAGGCTACGAGCAGTACTTC. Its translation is CASSIGVSGRGYEQYF.

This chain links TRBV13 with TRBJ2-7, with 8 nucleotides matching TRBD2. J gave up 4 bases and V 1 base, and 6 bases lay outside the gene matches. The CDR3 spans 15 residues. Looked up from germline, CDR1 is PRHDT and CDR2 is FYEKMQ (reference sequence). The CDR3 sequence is CASSLDPSGLYEQYF. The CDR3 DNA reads TGTGCCAGCAGCTTAGACCCTAGCGGGCTTTACGAGCAGTACTTC.

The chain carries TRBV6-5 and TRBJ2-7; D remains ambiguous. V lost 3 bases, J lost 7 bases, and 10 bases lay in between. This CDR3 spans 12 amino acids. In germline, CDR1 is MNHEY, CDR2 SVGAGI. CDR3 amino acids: CASSYRESEQYF. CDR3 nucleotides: TGTGCCAGCAGTTATCGCGAGAGTGAGCAGTACTTC.

The CDR3 coding sequence is TGTGCCAGCAGCTATGACAGGGGCGATTCCGAGACCCAGTACTTC. Translated: CASSYDRGDSETQYF. J is TRBJ2-5 and V is TRBV7-2; TRBD1 agrees at 8 bases. Germline V CDR1 and CDR2: SGHTA, FQGNSA. Trimming took 4 bases from V and 5 from J; bases not matched to a gene: 9. The CDR3 contains 15 residues.

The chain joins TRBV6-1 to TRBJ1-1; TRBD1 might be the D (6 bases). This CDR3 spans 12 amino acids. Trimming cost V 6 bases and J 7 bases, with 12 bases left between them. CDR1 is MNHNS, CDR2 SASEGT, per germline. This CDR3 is CASSLQGDEAFF. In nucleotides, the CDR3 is TGTGCCAGCAGCCTACAGGGCGATGAAGCTTTCTTT.

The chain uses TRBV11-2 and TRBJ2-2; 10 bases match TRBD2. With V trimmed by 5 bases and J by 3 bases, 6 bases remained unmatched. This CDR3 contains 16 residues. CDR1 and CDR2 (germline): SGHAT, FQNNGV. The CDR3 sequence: CASSPRGLAYTGELFF. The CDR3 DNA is TGTGCCAGCAGCCCAAGGGGACTAGCGTACACCGGGGAGCTGTTTTTT.